These 15 T cell receptor beta chains share one sample of origin, sequenced in a study of blood T cell repertoires in COVID-19. The table came from immunoSEQ multiplex PCR; TCRdb's copy has only in-frame clones and leaves some out. The data show about 150,000 clones, 76% seen once. Sample: peripheral blood. All receptors come from a woman older than 75 with acute or convalescent COVID-19.

This clone was found many times. The DNA for the CDR3 is TGTGCCAGCAGTCAACCGGCGACGGGTGAAAAACTGTTTTTT. Its protein is CASSQPATGEKLFF. This chain uses TRBV7-9 with TRBJ1-4; no clear D gene. Germline CDR1 is SEHNR and CDR2 is FQNEAQ (reference sequence). The CDR3 runs to 14 residues. The V end lost 6 bases, the J end lost 7 bases, and 15 bases lay between the germline ends.

A note on this clone: The same CDR3 also results from other DNA sequences found in this sample. The V gene is TRBV19, the J gene TRBJ1-2; the match to TRBD1 covers 7 bases. Germline V gene lookup returns CDR1 LNHDA and CDR2 SQIVND (reference sequence). V lost 6 bases and J lost 5; bases outside the gene matches: 15. This CDR3 spans 16 amino acids. In DNA form, the CDR3 reads TGTGCCAGTAGCCTAACAGGGGACAGAGGAGTTTATGGCTACACCTTC. Its protein product is CASSLTGDRGVYGYTF.

This clone showed up just a few times. The chain links TRBV7-2 to TRBJ1-2; 9 nucleotides line up with TRBD1. This CDR3 spans 18 amino acids. The germline gives CDR1 SGHTA, CDR2 FQGNSA. V shed 8 bases, J shed 4 bases, and the junction held 20 bases outside the gene matches. The CDR3 sequence is CASFMSPGQGLLGYGYTF. In nucleotides, the CDR3 is TGTGCCAGCTTTATGTCACCGGGACAGGGACTACTAGGCTATGGCTACACCTTC. Using reference TRBV7-2 and TRBJ1-2 for the parts outside the CDR3, the full variable domain is GAGVSQSPSNKVTEKGKDVELRCDPISGHTALYWYRQSLGQGLEFLIYFQGNSAPDKSGLPSDRFSAERTGGSVSTLTIQRTQQEDSAVYLCASFMSPGQGLLGYGYTFGSGTRLTVV.

V and J are TRBV6-5 and TRBJ2-5, with 10 bases that match TRBD1. The germline V gene encodes CDR1 MNHEY and CDR2 SVGAGI. J lost 6 bases, V lost 7 bases, and 5 bases had no gene match. This CDR3 is 13 amino acids long. The CDR3 reads CASKGTGVKTQYF. CDR3 bases: TGTGCCAGCAAAGGGACAGGGGTGAAGACCCAGTACTTC.

This chain uses TRBV30 with TRBJ1-1; TRBD1 agrees at 8 bases. V lost 5 bases to trimming and J lost 7 bases; unmatched junction nucleotides: 6. From germline, CDR1 is GTSNPN and CDR2 SVGIG (reference sequence). The CDR3 length is 12 residues. The CDR3 coding sequence is TGTGCCTGGGACAGGGGAGTCTATGAAGCTTTCTTT. Translating it yields CAWDRGVYEAFF.

The V and J genes are TRBV19 and TRBJ2-2; TRBD2 matches at 9 bases. Germline lookup yields CDR1 LNHDA and CDR2 SQIVND (reference sequence). Losses at the gene ends were 7 bases for V and 4 bases for J; bases not matched to a gene: 4. The CDR3 spans 14 residues. The CDR3 reads CASTQAGGTGELFF. In DNA form, the CDR3 reads TGTGCCAGTACCCAAGCGGGGGGCACCGGGGAGCTGTTTTTT.

This clone was seen just once. An end of the junction does not agree with germline; a read error may underlie this. J is TRBJ2-3 and V is TRBV6-5; D possibly corresponds to TRBD2 (6 bases). Germline V gives CDR1 MNHEY, CDR2 SVGAGI. The CDR3 has 15 residues. CDR3 residues: CASSDSGTVTDTQYF. The CDR3 nucleotides are TGTGCCAGCAGTGACTCCGGGACTGTCACAGATACGCAGTATTTT.

This clone has more than one count but fewer than ten. This chain links TRBV19 with TRBJ1-5; 7 nucleotides agree with TRBD1. V shed 9 bases and J 5 bases; nucleotides not matched to a gene: 10. Germline V gene lookup returns CDR1 LNHDA and CDR2 SQIVND (reference sequence). This CDR3 comprises 14 residues. The CDR3 reads CASKEDRADQPQHF. The DNA of the CDR3 is TGTGCCAGCAAAGAAGACAGGGCGGATCAGCCCCAGCATTTT.

The chain carries TRBV18 and TRBJ1-2; weak D call: TRBD1 (5 bases). Germline CDR1 is KGHSH and CDR2 is LQKENI. The CDR3 contains 15 residues. V was clipped by 3 bases and J by 7 bases, with 18 bases between them. The CDR3 bases are TGTGCCAGCTCACCCGAGGGACTCGGTGCGGTTGGCTACACCTTC. This encodes CASSPEGLGAVGYTF.

J is TRBJ2-4 and V is TRBV19; D is possibly TRBD1 (5 bases). V was shortened by 6 bases and J by 0 bases, with 15 bases between the two germline ends. The germline V gene has CDR1 LNHDA and CDR2 SQIVND (reference sequence). The CDR3 loop spans 16 amino acids. DNA for the CDR3: TGTGCCAGTAGCAGGGCTAGTTCCCTAGCCAAAAACATTCAGTACTTC. Residues: CASSRASSLAKNIQYF.

CDR3 residues: CASSTRDSSFGLIGGYTF. The CDR3 region has the DNA TGTGCCAGCAGCACCCGGGACAGCTCATTCGGGCTTATTGGTGGCTACACCTTC. The J gene is TRBJ1-2, the V gene TRBV7-8; TRBD1 matches at 7 bases. The CDR3 is 18 amino acids. V shed 5 bases, J shed 7 bases, and the junction held 22 bases outside the gene matches. Germline CDR1 is SGHVS and CDR2 is FQNEAQ.

The chain recombines TRBV2 with TRBJ1-5; D might be TRBD1 (5 bases). Germline loops: CDR1 SNHLY, CDR2 FYNNEI. The CDR3 is 14 residues long. V shed 6 bases and J shed 8 bases, with 17 bases lying between them. The CDR3 protein is CASRRGGSREPQHF. In nucleotides, the CDR3 is TGTGCCAGCAGAAGGGGAGGCTCCAGGGAGCCCCAGCATTTT. Full variable domain (outside the CDR3, taken from reference TRBV2 and TRBJ1-5): EPEVTQTPSHQVTQMGQEVILRCVPISNHLYFYWYRQILGQKVEFLVSFYNNEISEKSEIFDDQFSVERPDGSNFTLKIRSTKLEDSAMYFCASRRGGSREPQHFGDGTRLSIL.

As concerns this clone: A junction boundary mismatches the germline segment, possibly from a read error. The chain employs TRBV9 and TRBJ2-1, with 7 bases that match TRBD2. Germline assignment: CDR1 SGDLS and CDR2 YYNGEE. CDR3 size: 16 residues. The CDR3 reads CASSGVTGGSFNEQFF. The CDR3 DNA follows: TGTGCCAGCAGCGGGGTTACGGGGGGTTCCTTCAATGAGCAGTTCTTC.

The chain combines TRBV5-1 with TRBJ2-2; 10 nucleotides align to TRBD2. CDR1 and CDR2 from the germline V gene are SGHRS and YFSETQ. J gave up 5 bases and V 5 bases, and 9 bases lay outside the gene matches. This CDR3 region has 16 residues. The CDR3 DNA follows: TGCGCCAGCAGTCCTTTAGCGGGAGGTCGGACCGGGGAGCTGTTTTTT. Translated, it gives CASSPLAGGRTGELFF.

The sample holds one count of this clone. V gene TRBV18 combines with J gene TRBJ1-2; D is ambiguous. The germline V gene encodes CDR1 KGHSH and CDR2 LQKENI. With 3 bases removed from V and 0 bases from J, the gap between germline ends came to 14 bases. CDR3 length: 16 amino acids. CDR3 coding DNA: TGTGCCAGCTCACCCTTTATTGACACATCTAACTATGGCTACACCTTC. It translates to CASSPFIDTSNYGYTF. Drawing the rest from reference TRBV18 and TRBJ1-2, the complete variable domain is NAGVMQNPRHLVRRRGQEARLRCSPMKGHSHVYWYRQLPEEGLKFMVYLQKENIIDESGMPKERFSAEFPKEGPSILRIQQVVRGDSAAYFCASSPFIDTSNYGYTFGSGTRLTVV.